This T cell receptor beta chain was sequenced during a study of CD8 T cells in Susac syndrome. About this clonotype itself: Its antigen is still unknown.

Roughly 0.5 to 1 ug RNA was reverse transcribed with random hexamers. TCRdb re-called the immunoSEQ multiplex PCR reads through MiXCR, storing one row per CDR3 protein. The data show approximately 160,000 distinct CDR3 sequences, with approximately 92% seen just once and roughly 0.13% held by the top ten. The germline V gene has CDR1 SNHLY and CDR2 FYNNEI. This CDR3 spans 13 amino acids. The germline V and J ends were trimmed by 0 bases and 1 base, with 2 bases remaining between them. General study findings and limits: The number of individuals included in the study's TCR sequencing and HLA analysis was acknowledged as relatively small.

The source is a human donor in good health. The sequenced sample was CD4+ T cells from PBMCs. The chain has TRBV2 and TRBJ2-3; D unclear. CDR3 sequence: CASSEAGTDTQYF. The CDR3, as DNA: TGTGCCAGCAGTGAAGCTGGCACAGATACGCAGTATTTT.